The entry below describes one T cell receptor (beta chain). The assay was immunoSEQ multiplex PCR, and TCRdb's table has in-frame clones only and misses some. The data hold more than 400,000 clones, with 80% to 95% observed a single time. This specimen belongs to a study of blood T cell repertoires in COVID-19. Self-reported history from a screening survey and questionnaire set each donor's cohort. The sequence was collected from a man between 18 and 35 years old who had recovered from COVID-19. Input material: PBMCs or T cells enriched from blood (not recorded which).

CDR3 sequence: CASSPRGPGNTIYF. In DNA form, the CDR3 reads TGTGCCAGCAGCCCCAGGGGGCCTGGAAACACCATATATTTT. The chain is built from TRBV11-2 and TRBJ1-3; 8 nucleotides match TRBD1. The CDR3 spans 14 residues. Unmatched junction bases numbered 2, after V lost 5 bases and J lost 2 bases. The germline CDR1 and CDR2 sequences are SGHAT and FQNNGV.